This TCR beta chain was documented in a study of CD8 T cells in Susac syndrome. Random hexamers were used to reverse transcribe roughly 0.45 to 1 ug of RNA. TCRdb passed the immunoSEQ multiplex PCR reads through MiXCR, listing each CDR3 protein once. The sample includes approximately 190,000 distinct CDR3 sequences, just under 95% of them seen just once. CDR1 DFQATT and CDR2 SNEGSKA come from the germline V gene (reference sequence). The CDR3 sequence is 11 residues long. Trimming cost V 4 bases and J 4 bases, with 8 bases left between them. Sequencing targeted TCR beta in T cells from blood (CD8+ and CD4+).

The clonotype was recovered from a human donor with Susac syndrome. The gene calls are TRBV20-1 and TRBJ2-7, with D unresolved. Sequencing was performed on CD8+ T cells from PBMCs. This CDR3 reads CSAKFGYEQYF. In DNA form, the CDR3 reads TGCAGTGCTAAGTTCGGGTACGAGCAGTACTTC.